This T cell receptor (beta chain) is from a study of CD8 T cells in Susac syndrome. Purification of the CD8+ and CD4+ T cells relied on negative isolation, and TEMRA cells underwent FACS enrichment. General study results and limits: Only a relatively small number of individuals were included in the TCR sequencing and HLA analysis.

On this clonotype itself: Its antigen is unknown.

RNA amounts of about 0.45 to 1 ug underwent reverse transcription with random hexamers. Across 54 Vbeta and 13 Jbeta, immunoSEQ multiplex PCR amplified TCR beta CDR3. TCRdb reanalysed the immunoSEQ multiplex PCR reads using MiXCR and keeps one entry per CDR3 protein. Of 160,000 or so distinct CDR3 sequences listed, 93% are singletons. V was cut by 2 bases and J by 7 bases, with 15 bases left in between. The CDR3 totals 14 residues. The germline gives CDR1 SGHRS, CDR2 YFSETQ. The source of this sequence is a human donor in good health. The sequenced material came from CD4+ T cells from PBMCs. V and J are TRBV5-1 and TRBJ1-2, with a weak D call TRBD1 (6 bases). As DNA, the CDR3 is TGCGCCAGCAGCTTCGGGACATTCGAGGGTGGCTACACCTTC. Translated: CASSFGTFEGGYTF. Full variable domain (outside the CDR3, taken from reference TRBV5-1 and TRBJ1-2): KAGVTQTPRYLIKTRGQQVTLSCSPISGHRSVSWYQQTPGQGLQFLFEYFSETQRNKGNFPGRFSGRQFSNSRSEMNVSTLELGDSALYLCASSFGTFEGGYTFGSGTRLTVV.